This TCR beta chain was identified in a study of T-cell reconstitution after alpha-beta-depleted transplantation in children. For TCRbeta, the library was prepared with unique molecular identifiers. TCRdb analysed the PCR reads with MiXCR anew, one entry per CDR3 protein. The data hold roughly 500,000 distinct CDR3 sequences, with 32% observed a single time. The receptor comes from a human donor who donated a stem cell graft to a child with aplastic anemia. The specimen comprised PBMCs from the stem cell graft donor, sampled from the stem cell graft.

CDR3 in amino acids: CSAKHPSGVYNEQFF. CDR3 in DNA: TGCAGTGCTAAACACCCTAGCGGGGTTTACAATGAGCAGTTCTTC. This chain connects TRBV20-1 to TRBJ2-1, with 9 positions matching TRBD2. Trimming took 4 bases from V and 4 from J; bases not matched to a gene: 8. The CDR3 consists of 15 residues. CDR1 and CDR2 (germline): DFQATT, SNEGSKA (reference sequence).